These 27 T cell receptor beta chains originate from one sample sequenced in a study of read filtering for tumor transcriptome and immune sequencing. Molecular barcoded adaptors covering alpha/delta and beta/gamma chains were used on approximately 400 ng RNA. MiXCR, run by TCRdb on the reads, gives a single entry per CDR3 protein. The sample consists of approximately 57,000 distinct CDR3 sequences, 9% to 15% of them appearing once. The sequencing sample was made of a population of CD138-negative cells sorted from bone marrow. The receptors shown here come from a donor at least 40 years old with multiple myeloma.

This clonotype was seen more than once but under ten times. The chain is built from TRBV7-3 and TRBJ2-1; D ambiguous. V was trimmed by 5 bases and J by 5 bases, leaving 10 bases between them. Looked up from germline, CDR1 is SGHTA and CDR2 is FQGTGA. This CDR3 comprises 13 residues. The CDR3 reads CASSLPVDNEQFF. DNA for the CDR3: TGTGCCAGCAGCCTCCCGGTCGACAATGAGCAGTTCTTC.

The rearrangement joins TRBV12-3 or TRBV12-4 to TRBJ1-1, with unresolved D. Between the trimmed V and J ends, which lost 7 bases and 0 bases, there was a span of 9 bases. The CDR3 has 13 amino acids. This chain's CDR3 is CASIEPMNTEAFF. The CDR3 DNA follows: TGTGCCAGCATAGAACCAATGAACACTGAAGCTTTCTTT.

As for this clonotype: A junction boundary mismatches the germline segment, possibly from a read error. The chain carries TRBV7-9 and TRBJ2-7; TRBD2 matches at 8 bases. Germline V gives CDR1 SEHNR, CDR2 FQNEAQ (reference sequence). The CDR3 has 16 amino acids. The CDR3 spells CASSKVMGLVSCEQYF. As DNA, the CDR3 is TGTGCCAGCAGCAAAGTTATGGGACTAGTCTCCTGCGAGCAGTACTTC.

On this clonotype itself: Germline and junction disagree at one end, which may indicate a read error. The chain combines TRBV18 with TRBJ1-1; D is possibly TRBD1 (5 bases). The length of the CDR3 is 13 residues. Per the germline V gene, CDR1 is KGHSH and CDR2 is LQKENI. The CDR3 DNA is TGTGTCAGCTCACCAACCGAGGGGACTGAAGCTTTCTTT. Its translation is CVSSPTEGTEAFF.

This clonotype was seen ten or more times. The chain combines TRBV10-3 with TRBJ1-5; a possible D gene is TRBD1 (5 bases). Trimming left V 6 bases short and J 4 bases short, with 16 bases between. The CDR3 runs 15 residues. Germline CDR1 ENHRY, CDR2 SYGVKD. The CDR3 here is CAISPSGAGNQPQHF. CDR3 nucleotide sequence: TGTGCCATCAGCCCATCTGGGGCTGGTAATCAGCCCCAGCATTTT.

This clonotype was seen many times. The chain uses TRBV4-1 and TRBJ1-5, with D perhaps matching TRBD1 (6 bases). The CDR3 loop spans 17 amino acids. Germline loops: CDR1 MGHRA, CDR2 YSYEKL. V lost 0 bases, J lost 2 bases, and 14 bases lay in between. CDR3 sequence (DNA): TGCGCCAGCAGCCAAGATGTCGGGGGCTCGGGCAATCAGCCCCAGCATTTT. Protein: CASSQDVGGSGNQPQHF.

This clonotype has at least ten counts. The chain employs TRBV4-2 and TRBJ2-1; 9 positions match TRBD2. The CDR3 length is 17 residues. With 0 bases clipped from V and 4 bases from J, the junction kept 7 bases outside the gene matches. The germline V gene encodes CDR1 LGHNA and CDR2 YNFKEQ. The chain's CDR3 is CASSQDSILAGYNEQFF. Written as DNA, the CDR3 is TGTGCCAGCAGCCAAGATTCGATCCTAGCGGGATACAATGAGCAGTTCTTC.

This clonotype was recorded at least ten times. This chain uses TRBV19 with TRBJ2-7; possible D gene TRBD2, 5 bases. The V gene lost 4 bases and the J gene lost 4 bases, with 14 bases spanning the gap. The CDR3 loop spans 14 amino acids. Germline V CDR1 and CDR2: LNHDA, SQIVND (reference sequence). CDR3 sequence (DNA): TGTGCCAGTAGTACCGCCGGGAACCAATACGAGCAGTACTTC. Translating it yields CASSTAGNQYEQYF.

This clonotype was seen ten or more times. The chain links TRBV20-1 to TRBJ1-1; TRBD1 agrees at 9 bases. Trimming removed 6 bases from V and 3 bases from J; junction bases left unmatched: 8. CDR1 and CDR2 (germline): DFQATT, SNEGSKA (reference sequence). This CDR3 spans 14 amino acids. In DNA, the CDR3 is TGCAGTGCGAACCACAGGGGGCTGGACACTGAAGCTTTCTTT. It codes for CSANHRGLDTEAFF.

As regards this clonotype: A much larger clone differs from this one at a single base, so this may be a read error. J is TRBJ1-5 and V is TRBV12-3 or TRBV12-4, with 7 bases matching TRBD1. The CDR3 is made up of 14 amino acids. Trimming took 5 bases from V and 9 from J; bases not matched to a gene: 10. The CDR3 nucleotides read TGTGCCAGCAGTCAACTGACAGGGACTGGGCCCCAGCATTTT. As protein: CASSQLTGTGPQHF.

The sample holds many counts of this clonotype. The chain combines TRBV5-6 with TRBJ1-4, with 10 bases identical to TRBD1. Germline V gives CDR1 SGHDT, CDR2 YYEEEE. The CDR3 consists of 15 residues. The J segment lost 6 bases and the V segment lost 4 bases, leaving 6 bases of the junction unmatched. CDR3 in DNA: TGTGCCAGCAGCAGGGTAGGGACAGGGGATGAAAAACTGTTTTTT. It translates to CASSRVGTGDEKLFF.

With regard to this clonotype: One junction end does not reproduce the germline sequence, and a read error may be involved. The rearrangement joins TRBV7-7 to TRBJ2-7; D perhaps matches TRBD2 (6 bases). CDR3 length: 14 residues. The germline gives CDR1 SSHAT, CDR2 FNYEAQ (reference sequence). The CDR3 DNA reads as TGTGCTAGCAGCTTAGCGGACGGACACCACGAGCAGTACTTC. Its protein is CASSLADGHHEQYF.

This clonotype was counted at least ten times. J is TRBJ2-7 and V is TRBV20-1, with D unresolved. V lost 3 bases and J lost 4, with 13 bases in between. Germline-derived CDR1 and CDR2 are DFQATT and SNEGSKA (reference sequence). The CDR3 is made up of 13 amino acids. In DNA form, the CDR3 reads TGCAGTGCTAGGTTTCTGGTCAGGTACGAGCAGTACTTC. Translating gives CSARFLVRYEQYF.

A word on this clonotype: At one end the junction does not follow the germline gene, possibly because of a read error. The chain links TRBV19 to TRBJ1-5; D ambiguous. This CDR3 spans 14 amino acids. Germline values: CDR1 LNHDA, CDR2 SQIVND (reference sequence). The CDR3: CAGSDQIGSQPQHF. DNA for the CDR3: TGTGCCGGTAGTGACCAAATCGGGTCTCAGCCCCAGCATTTT. Full variable domain (remainder filled in from reference TRBV19 and TRBJ1-5): DGGITQSPKYLFRKEGQNVTLSCEQNLNHDAMYWYRQDPGQGLRLIYYSQIVNDFQKGDIAEGYSVSREKKESFPLTVTSAQKNPTAFYLCAGSDQIGSQPQHFGDGTRLSIL.

This clonotype was counted between two and nine times. A much larger clone lies a single base off, so this may be a read error. The V gene is TRBV12-3 or TRBV12-4, the J gene TRBJ2-1; D may correspond to TRBD1 or TRBD2 (5 bases each). The CDR3 runs 12 residues. In nucleotides, the CDR3 is TGTGCCTGCAGTTTAGTGGGGGATGAGCAGTTCTTC. This encodes CACSLVGDEQFF.

The V and J genes are TRBV20-1 and TRBJ1-5; 9 bases align to TRBD1. The CDR3 contains 12 residues. The germline CDR1 and CDR2 sequences are DFQATT and SNEGSKA (reference sequence). The V gene end was trimmed by 5 bases and the J gene end by 6 bases; junction bases not matched to a gene: 2. CDR3 loop: CSAPGQGQPQHF. The CDR3 DNA is TGCAGTGCTCCGGGACAGGGTCAGCCCCAGCATTTT.

This clonotype was picked up many times. This rearrangement joins TRBV18 to TRBJ2-5, with 7 bases aligning to TRBD1. Germline V gene data show CDR1 as KGHSH and CDR2 as LQKENI. The J segment lost 4 bases and the V segment lost 2 bases, leaving 4 bases of the junction unmatched. The CDR3 runs 14 residues. Written as DNA, the CDR3 is TGTGCCAGCTCACCATACCGGGACAGAGAGACCCAGTACTTC. It is translated as CASSPYRDRETQYF.

V gene TRBV20-1 combines with J gene TRBJ1-2; 9 bases map to TRBD1. This CDR3 contains 17 residues. CDR1 is DFQATT and CDR2 is SNEGSKA in the germline V gene (reference sequence). The J segment lost 4 bases and the V segment lost 5 bases, leaving 17 bases of the junction unmatched. The chain's CDR3 is CSADAGDRAEFSYGYTF. In DNA, the CDR3 is TGCAGTGCTGACGCAGGGGACAGGGCTGAATTTAGCTATGGCTACACCTTC.

The V and J genes are TRBV7-9 and TRBJ1-1; the match to TRBD1 covers 9 bases. V dropped 5 bases and J dropped 2; count of bases not matched to a gene: 9. The CDR3 has 16 amino acids. Germline CDR1 and CDR2: SEHNR and FQNEAQ (reference sequence). The CDR3 here is CASSALRQGGNTEAFF. CDR3 coding DNA: TGTGCCAGCAGCGCGCTTCGACAGGGGGGTAACACTGAAGCTTTCTTT.

The chain is built from TRBV29-1 and TRBJ2-5; 11 nucleotides align to TRBD2. This CDR3 has 13 residues. V lost 6 bases, J lost 9 bases, and 9 bases stayed unmatched. Germline loops: CDR1 SQVTM, CDR2 ANQGSEA. The CDR3 region has the DNA TGCAGCGTCGGTTACTCTAGCGGGGGGTCCCAGTACTTC. It codes for CSVGYSSGGSQYF.

The rearrangement joins TRBV6-2 or TRBV6-3 to TRBJ2-1; 8 bases map to TRBD1. The germline V gene encodes CDR1 MNHEY and CDR2 SVGEGT. Trimming removed 6 bases from V and 6 bases from J; junction bases left unmatched: 13. The length of the CDR3 is 16 residues. CDR3 in amino acids: CASSNRGLTGVNEQFF. The CDR3 DNA reads TGTGCCAGCAGCAACAGGGGTTTGACAGGGGTCAATGAGCAGTTCTTC.

This clonotype was detected ten times or more. This chain joins TRBV6-5 and TRBJ2-1; D is undetermined. The germline V gene has CDR1 MNHEY and CDR2 SVGAGI. The CDR3 spans 14 residues. The V end lost 5 bases, the J end lost 3 bases, and 11 bases lay between the germline ends. Here the CDR3 reads CASSRLTVYNEQFF. CDR3 nucleotide sequence: TGTGCCAGCAGTCGTCTGACTGTCTACAATGAGCAGTTCTTC.

This clonotype appeared a single time. The conserved final phenylalanine or tryptophan is absent from the CDR3, which likely points to a read error. Because the CDR3's place on the DNA is in doubt, the DNA is left out and the CDR3 is given as listed by TCRdb. The chain joins TRBV7-3 to TRBJ2-1; TRBD1 reflects the table's D call only, with no check against the DNA. From its first to its last residue, the CDR3 has 18 amino acids. Germline-derived CDR1 and CDR2 are SGHTA and FQGTGA. CDR3 sequence reads: CASGSGVFPTGGSSEQVC.

Ten or more counts support this clonotype. The J gene is TRBJ1-5, the V gene TRBV7-9, with D unresolved. CDR1 and CDR2 from the germline V gene are SEHNR and FQNEAQ (reference sequence). CDR3 length: 13 amino acids. V dropped 5 bases and J dropped 3 bases, with 8 bases sitting between them. CDR3 amino acids: CASSPDVNQPQHF. CDR3 in DNA: TGTGCCAGCAGCCCGGATGTCAATCAGCCCCAGCATTTT.

The chain uses TRBV20-1 and TRBJ2-7; D assignment may be TRBD1 or TRBD2 (6 bases each). The CDR3 runs to 13 residues. Trimming cost V 0 bases and J 5 bases, with 11 bases left between them. In germline, CDR1 is DFQATT, CDR2 SNEGSKA (reference sequence). This chain's CDR3 is CSAREWGADEQYF. CDR3 sequence (DNA): TGCAGTGCTAGAGAGTGGGGGGCGGACGAGCAGTACTTC.

This clonotype was counted many times. This chain links TRBV7-9 with TRBJ1-2; 11 bases fit TRBD1. Trimming at V came to 4 bases and at J to 9 bases, leaving 16 bases not matched to a gene. Looked up from germline, CDR1 is SEHNR and CDR2 is FQNEAQ (reference sequence). The CDR3 extends over 17 amino acids. CDR3 coding DNA: TGTGCCAGCAGCTCCCGGGACAGGGGGTCACTAATTCTCCGCTACACCTTC. Translating gives CASSSRDRGSLILRYTF.

About this clonotype: A much larger clone lies a single base off, so this may be a read error. CDR3 nucleotide sequence: TGTGCCAGCCCTCCGGGACGGCAAGAGACCCAGTACTTC. Translation gives CASPPGRQETQYF. This rearrangement joins TRBV2 to TRBJ2-5; D could derive from TRBD1 or TRBD2 (5 bases each). The CDR3 runs to 13 residues. V lost 8 bases and J lost 2, with 12 bases in between. Germline values: CDR1 SNHLY, CDR2 FYNNEI.